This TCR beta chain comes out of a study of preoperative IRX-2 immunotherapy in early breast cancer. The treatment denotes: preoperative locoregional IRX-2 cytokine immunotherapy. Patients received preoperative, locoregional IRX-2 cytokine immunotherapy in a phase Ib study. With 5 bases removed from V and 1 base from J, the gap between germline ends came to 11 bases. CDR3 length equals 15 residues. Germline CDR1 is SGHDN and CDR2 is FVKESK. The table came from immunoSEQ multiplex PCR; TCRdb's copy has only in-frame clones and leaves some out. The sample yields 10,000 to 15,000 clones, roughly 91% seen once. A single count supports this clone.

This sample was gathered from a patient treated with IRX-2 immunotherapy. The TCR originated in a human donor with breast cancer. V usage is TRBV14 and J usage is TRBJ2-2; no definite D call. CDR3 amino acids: CASSARLGNTGELFF. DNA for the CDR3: TGTGCCAGCAGCGCAAGGCTCGGGAACACCGGGGAGCTGTTTTTT.